This T cell receptor (beta chain) appears in the sequencing data of a study of beta chain features in type 1 diabetes. This clone was detected only a few times. Its antigen is unknown. V was cut by 4 bases and J by 5 bases, with 8 bases left in between. The CDR3 runs 12 residues. CDR1 is SEHNR and CDR2 is FQNEAQ in the germline V gene (reference sequence). Every isolated RNA sample was fully reverse transcribed, so sequencing captured expressed TCRB transcripts. The method was immunoSEQ multiplex PCR; TCRdb's version includes in-frame clones alone and lacks a portion of them. The repertoire consists of 600,000 to 650,000 clones, with 15% to 17% occurring once and the leading ten covering about 0.097%. Study-wide points: Insertions at VDJ junctions were less frequent in type 1 diabetes patients. These patients also deleted more nucleotides at the same junctions.

Post-sort purity exceeded 95% for all sorted populations. The V call is TRBV7-9, the J call TRBJ2-5; D is unclear. The origin of this receptor is a man aged 18-30 years in good health. Sequenced material: naive CD4+ T cells from blood. This CDR3 is CASSSIGETQYF. CDR3 DNA sequence: TGTGCCAGCAGCTCGATTGGGGAGACCCAGTACTTC.